This T cell receptor (beta chain) was sequenced during a study of memory CD4+ T cells and cytomegalovirus serostatus. Study at large: Healthy Belgian adult donors included roughly ten CMV-positive and some 24 CMV-negative people. General study results and limits: Suggested: most of the CMV-linked TCR signature lies in CD4+ memory cells. Each of approximately 73 CMV-associated TCRbeta sequences occurred in one to five individuals.

Produced via immunoSEQ multiplex PCR; TCRdb's table is partial and in-frame only. Found here are 75,000 to 95,000 clones, around 80% of them singletons; the top ten hold nearly 0.8%. This CDR3 comprises 14 residues. CDR1 SGDLS and CDR2 YYNGEE come from the germline V gene. V was pared by 5 bases and J by 4 bases, with 8 bases of the junction left unmatched. Single viable CD3+CD4+CD8-CD45RO+ cells were sorted as the memory CD4+ T cells. This clone was seen a handful of times. No antigen is known for it. V and J are TRBV9 and TRBJ1-1, with 7 positions matching TRBD1. What was sequenced was memory CD4+ T cells from blood. The TCR was taken from an adult in good health and CMV-seronegative. This chain's CDR3 is CASSGDRGGTEAFF. CDR3 bases: TGTGCCAGCAGTGGGGACAGAGGGGGCACTGAAGCTTTCTTT.